The next 8 T cell receptor beta chains were all read from a single sample in a study of human T cells and chemical hapten exposure. TCRdb analysed the RACE reads with MiXCR anew, one entry per CDR3 protein. The table has about 87,000 distinct CDR3 sequences, 8% to 10% seen once. Specified time point: pre-sensitization, week 0. The treatment is: therapeutic diphenylcyclopropenone sensitization with weekly scalp DPC. Sequences were derived from whole blood, sampled in connection with sensitization to the hapten diphenylcyclopropenone (DPC). The receptors originated from a woman aged 40 to 50 with alopecia areata. Some clones in this sample may be carry-over from other donors' samples.

The chain links TRBV12-3 or TRBV12-4 to TRBJ2-3; D remains unclear. The ends were cut back, 3 bases at V and 4 bases at J, with 17 bases in the middle. The CDR3 is 16 residues long. CDR3 nucleotides: TGTGCCAGCAGTTTTGGGTCACACTTTGGGGCAGATACGCAGTATTTT. Its protein is CASSFGSHFGADTQYF.

V and J are TRBV7-6 and TRBJ2-1; either TRBD1 or TRBD2 may fit D (6 bases each). CDR1 SGHVS and CDR2 FNYEAQ come from the germline V gene. CDR3 length: 11 residues. Trimming removed 5 bases at V and 8 bases at J, with 7 bases between. The CDR3 DNA sequence: TGTGCCAGCAGCAGGGGGGATGAGCAGTTCTTC. This codes for CASSRGDEQFF.

The sample holds many counts of this clonotype. The J gene is TRBJ2-1, the V gene TRBV6-4; D gene unclear. Trimming took off 2 bases at V and 0 bases at J, with 2 bases between the two ends. The CDR3 sequence is 13 residues long. CDR1 MRHNA and CDR2 SNTAGT come from the germline V gene. CDR3: CASSDSSYNEQFF. The DNA of the CDR3 is TGTGCCAGCAGTGACAGCTCCTACAATGAGCAGTTCTTC.

This clonotype appeared a few times. CDR3 residues: CASSYSVQEDSWADTQYF. For the CDR3, the DNA is TGTGCCAGCAGTTACTCGGTTCAAGAGGACAGTTGGGCAGATACGCAGTATTTT. This chain uses TRBV6-2 or TRBV6-3 with TRBJ2-3; the D gene is possibly TRBD1 (6 bases). V lost 0 bases, J lost 4 bases, and 20 bases lay in between. This CDR3 comprises 18 residues. Germline values: CDR1 MNHEY, CDR2 SVGEGT.

In its sample, this clonotype was seen many times. The rearrangement uses TRBV5-1 and TRBJ2-2; D possibly corresponds to TRBD2 (6 bases). Germline V gives CDR1 SGHRS, CDR2 YFSETQ. Trimming cost V 0 bases and J 5 bases, with 11 bases left between them. The CDR3 consists of 15 residues. CDR3 bases: TGCGCCAGCAGCTTGGAGACTGCGGGGACCGGGGAGCTGTTTTTT. Protein sequence: CASSLETAGTGELFF. The full variable domain, rest sourced from reference TRBV5-1 and TRBJ2-2, is KAGVTQTPRYLIKTRGQQVTLSCSPISGHRSVSWYQQTPGQGLQFLFEYFSETQRNKGNFPGRFSGRQFSNSRSEMNVSTLELGDSALYLCASSLETAGTGELFFGEGSRLTVL.

This clonotype has a handful of counts. This chain links TRBV11-2 with TRBJ2-1; 12 bases match TRBD2. CDR3 size: 15 residues. V was pared by 5 bases and J by 6 bases, with 5 bases of the junction left unmatched. CDR1 and CDR2 (germline): SGHAT, FQNNGV. The CDR3 region is CASSPSSGGANEQFF. The CDR3 nucleotides read TGTGCCAGCAGCCCCTCTAGCGGGGGGGCCAATGAGCAGTTCTTC. The full variable domain, its missing parts supplied by reference TRBV11-2 and TRBJ2-1, is EAGVAQSPRYKIIEKRQSVAFWCNPISGHATLYWYQQILGQGPKLLIQFQNNGVVDDSQLPKDRFSAERLKGVDSTLKIQPAKLEDSAVYLCASSPSSGGANEQFFGPGTRLTVL.

This clonotype was seen ten or more times. V and J are TRBV7-8 and TRBJ2-7, with D uncertain. This CDR3 spans 13 amino acids. V dropped 8 bases and J dropped 3 bases, with 14 bases sitting between them. Germline V gives CDR1 SGHVS, CDR2 FQNEAQ. The CDR3 here is CASFESPNYEQYF. CDR3 DNA sequence: TGTGCCAGCTTCGAGTCCCCGAACTACGAGCAGTACTTC.

The table lists this clonotype with a few counts. The rearrangement joins TRBV24-1 to TRBJ2-1; TRBD1 aligns across 8 bases. The CDR3 covers 16 residues. Germline CDR1 KGHDR, CDR2 SFDVKD. With 3 bases clipped from V and 2 bases from J, the junction kept 5 bases outside the gene matches. CDR3 sequence reads: CATSDTGQGTYNEQFF. The CDR3, as DNA: TGTGCCACCAGTGATACCGGACAGGGTACCTACAATGAGCAGTTCTTC.